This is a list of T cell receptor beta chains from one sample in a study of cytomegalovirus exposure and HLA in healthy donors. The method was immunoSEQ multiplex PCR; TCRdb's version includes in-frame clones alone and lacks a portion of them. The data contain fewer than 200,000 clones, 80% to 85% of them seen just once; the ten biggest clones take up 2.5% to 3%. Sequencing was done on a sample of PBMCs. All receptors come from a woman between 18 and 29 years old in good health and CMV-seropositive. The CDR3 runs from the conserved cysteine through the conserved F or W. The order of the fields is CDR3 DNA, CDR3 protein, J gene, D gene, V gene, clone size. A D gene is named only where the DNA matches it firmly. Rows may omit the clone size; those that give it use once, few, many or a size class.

DNA: TGTGCCAGCAGCACGGGACAGCCCAATCAGCCCCAGCATTTT; CDR3: CASSTGQPNQPQHF; J: TRBJ1-5; D: TRBD1; V: TRBV9; size: once
DNA: TGTGCCAGCAGGGAGACAGTCTCTGGAAACACCATATATTTT; CDR3: CASRETVSGNTIYF; J: TRBJ1-3; D: NA; V: TRBV2; size: NA
DNA: TGCGCCAGCAGTTACAGGGTGGGCTCCTATAATTCACCCCTCCACTTT; CDR3: CASSYRVGSYNSPLHF; J: TRBJ1-6; D: NA; V: TRBV4-3; size: NA
DNA: TGTGCCATCACCGAGGACAGGGTCTATGGCTACACCTTC; CDR3: CAITEDRVYGYTF; J: TRBJ1-2; D: TRBD1; V: TRBV10-3; size: NA
DNA: TGCGCCAGCAGCCCTCGCGAGGTGTCACGGTTGTTTCGGAGCACTGAAGCTTTCTTT; CDR3: CASSPREVSRLFRSTEAFF; J: TRBJ1-1; D: NA; V: TRBV5-1; size: NA
DNA: TGCGCCAGCAGCTTGGATGGGACAGGGGGGAACACTGAAGCTTTCTTT; CDR3: CASSLDGTGGNTEAFF; J: TRBJ1-1; D: TRBD1; V: TRBV5-1; size: once
DNA: TGTGCCAGCAGTGAATGGGCAGGGGGCGAATCCTACAATGAGCAGTTCTTC; CDR3: CASSEWAGGESYNEQFF; J: TRBJ2-1; D: TRBD1; V: TRBV25-1; size: NA
DNA: TGCGCCAGCAGCTTGCTAGCGGGGGCAGATACGCAGTATTTT; CDR3: CASSLLAGADTQYF; J: TRBJ2-3; D: TRBD2; V: TRBV5-1; size: NA
DNA: TGTGCCAGCAGTTATGACGAGGTATCTGGGGGCTACACCTTC; CDR3: CASSYDEVSGGYTF; J: TRBJ1-2; D: NA; V: TRBV6-6; size: NA
DNA: TGTGCCAGCAGGGAGACTCGAGGGGGAACTAATGAAAAACTGTTTTTT; CDR3: CASRETRGGTNEKLFF; J: TRBJ1-4; D: NA; V: TRBV2; size: once
DNA: TGTGCCAGTACCCCCGGTAGTGGAAACACCATATATTTT; CDR3: CASTPGSGNTIYF; J: TRBJ1-3; D: NA; V: TRBV19; size: once
DNA: TGTGCCAGCAGTATAGGCGGGAGCAGAGATTTCTACGAGCAGTACTTC; CDR3: CASSIGGSRDFYEQYF; J: TRBJ2-7; D: TRBD2; V: TRBV27; size: NA
DNA: TGCGCCAGCAGTGAAGGGGAAAACATTCAGTACTTC; CDR3: CASSEGENIQYF; J: TRBJ2-4; D: NA; V: TRBV5-1; size: NA
DNA: TGTGCCACCAGCACCGGCAGGGCCACTGAAGCTTTCTTT; CDR3: CATSTGRATEAFF; J: TRBJ1-1; D: NA; V: TRBV15; size: NA
DNA: TGCGCCAGCAGCTTAAATCCTTCGAGACAGGGCTACGAGCAGTACTTC; CDR3: CASSLNPSRQGYEQYF; J: TRBJ2-7; D: TRBD1; V: TRBV5-1; size: NA
DNA: TGTGCCAGCAGCTTACAACAGGAGTGGAACACTGAAGCTTTCTTT; CDR3: CASSLQQEWNTEAFF; J: TRBJ1-1; D: NA; V: TRBV13; size: NA
DNA: TGTGCCAGCAGCCGTGACCGACTTCAAAGGCCCCAGCATTTT; CDR3: CASSRDRLQRPQHF; J: TRBJ1-5; D: NA; V: TRBV7-8; size: NA
DNA: TGTGCCAGCAGCCAAGATGGGGGGGGGACAGGGACGATCTATGGCTACACCTTC; CDR3: CASSQDGGGTGTIYGYTF; J: TRBJ1-2; D: TRBD1; V: TRBV4-2; size: NA